The 14 T cell receptor beta chains given below trace back to one sample, sequenced in a study of blood T cells in healthy people across ages. A second PCR, run for about 7 to 11 cycles, used a sample-barcoded 5' primer plus a J-beta primer mix. Via MiXCR, TCRdb re-called the 5' RACE reads, giving one row per CDR3 protein. The profile shows about 580,000 distinct CDR3 sequences, 40% to 50% of them singletons. Sequenced input: blood. The receptors were gathered from a man aged 80 or over in good health.

This rearrangement joins TRBV7-2 to TRBJ2-3, with D unresolved. Between the trimmed V and J ends, which lost 4 bases and 6 bases, there was a span of 8 bases. This CDR3 spans 12 amino acids. Germline V gene lookup returns CDR1 SGHTA and CDR2 FQGNSA. In nucleotides, the CDR3 is TGTGCCAGCAGCTCGATGCGGGATACGCAGTATTTT. Protein sequence: CASSSMRDTQYF.

This clonotype was counted between two and nine times. The gene calls are TRBV9 and TRBJ2-2; D call uncertain. The V gene's germline CDR1 is SGDLS and CDR2 YYNGEE. This CDR3 has 14 residues. Trimming took off 2 bases at V and 6 bases at J, with 11 bases between the two ends. The CDR3 nucleotides are TGTGCCAGCAGCGTGGGTCAACCGGCCGGGGAGCTGTTTTTT. As protein: CASSVGQPAGELFF.

Regarding this clonotype: The junction does not match germline at one end; this may be a read error. This rearrangement joins TRBV29-1 to TRBJ2-3, with 7 nucleotides matching TRBD1. Germline assignment: CDR1 SQVTM and CDR2 ANQGSEA. CDR3 length: 15 residues. As DNA, the CDR3 is TGCAGCGTTCACAGGGGTGGGGTCCGCACAGATACGCGGTATTTT. Protein sequence: CSVHRGGVRTDTRYF.

This clonotype was observed a single time. The rearrangement links TRBV7-3 to TRBJ1-6, with a tentative D call TRBD1 (5 bases). Germline CDR1 SGHTA, CDR2 FQGTGA. V dropped 8 bases and J dropped 7 bases, with 12 bases sitting between them. The length of the CDR3 is 13 residues. The CDR3 nucleotides read TGTGCCAGCGGTCTCGGGACGAATTCACCCCTCCACTTT. Translated: CASGLGTNSPLHF.

This clonotype has more than one count but fewer than ten. V gene TRBV7-2 combines with J gene TRBJ2-1, with D tentatively TRBD2 (5 bases). Germline loops: CDR1 SGHTA, CDR2 FQGNSA. The V gene lost 1 base and the J gene lost 8 bases, with 12 bases spanning the gap. The CDR3 runs 14 residues. The CDR3 is CASSLERERDEQFF. The CDR3 DNA reads as TGTGCCAGCAGCTTAGAGAGGGAGAGGGATGAGCAGTTCTTC.

V usage is TRBV7-3 and J usage is TRBJ2-5; D is uncertain. CDR1 and CDR2 from the germline V gene are SGHTA and FQGTGA. V dropped 2 bases and J dropped 4 bases, with 14 bases sitting between them. The CDR3 sequence is 15 residues long. CDR3 loop: CASSLGGSERETQYF. In DNA form, the CDR3 reads TGTGCCAGCAGCTTAGGTGGTAGTGAGAGAGAGACCCAGTACTTC.

The chain couples TRBV5-4 to TRBJ2-3; 11 bases are a match to TRBD2. CDR1 SGHNT and CDR2 YYREEE come from the germline V gene (reference sequence). This CDR3 is 16 amino acids long. The trim removed 3 bases at V and 2 bases at J, leaving 5 bases unmatched. CDR3 sequence: CASSSRLAGTTDTQYF. CDR3 DNA: TGTGCCAGCAGCTCACGACTAGCGGGAACCACAGATACGCAGTATTTT. The variable domain in full, with the rest retrieved from reference TRBV5-4 and TRBJ2-3, is ETGVTQSPTHLIKTRGQQVTLRCSSQSGHNTVSWYQQALGQGPQFIFQYYREEENGRGNFPPRFSGLQFPNYSSELNVNALELDDSALYLCASSSRLAGTTDTQYFGPGTRLTVL.

The gene calls are TRBV27 and TRBJ2-5; D unresolved. The DNA end is more similar to TRBJ2-7, so the J call may be wrong. The CDR3 loop spans 14 amino acids. Per the germline V gene, CDR1 is MNHEY and CDR2 is SMNVEV (reference sequence). The CDR3 DNA reads as TGTGCCAGCAGCAGATTTACCTCGAGCTGCGAGCAGTACTTC. Translation: CASSRFTSSCEQYF.

The chain combines TRBV5-1 with TRBJ2-7; 8 nucleotides match TRBD1. Germline values: CDR1 SGHRS, CDR2 YFSETQ. V shed 0 bases, J shed 5 bases, and the junction held 10 bases outside the gene matches. This CDR3 region has 16 residues. CDR3 nucleotide sequence: TGCGCCAGCAGCTTGGGATCCGGGGCAGGGGGCGACGAGCAGTACTTC. It yields the protein CASSLGSGAGGDEQYF.

This clonotype was counted between two and nine times. This chain connects TRBV20-1 to TRBJ1-4; D might be TRBD1 (6 bases). Trimming removed 5 bases from V and 6 bases from J, with 19 bases in between. The CDR3 runs 15 residues. Germline assignment: CDR1 DFQATT and CDR2 SNEGSKA (reference sequence). DNA for the CDR3: TGCAGTGCTGCCCGATTTGGGGGCATGGATGAAAAACTGTTTTTT. Translating it yields CSAARFGGMDEKLFF.

The chain recombines TRBV3-1 with TRBJ2-1, with D unresolved. Germline V gene data show CDR1 as LGHDT and CDR2 as YNNKEL (reference sequence). Trimming stripped 2 bases from V and 6 bases from J, with 11 bases between. The CDR3 runs 14 residues. The CDR3: CASSQSGTFNEQFF. In DNA, the CDR3 is TGTGCCAGCAGCCAAAGTGGAACTTTCAATGAGCAGTTCTTC.

This chain uses TRBV10-3 with TRBJ1-6; D gene unclear. Deletions cut 3 bases from V and 2 bases from J, with 8 bases between. CDR1 is ENHRY and CDR2 is SYGVKD in the germline V gene. The CDR3 contains 15 residues. The CDR3 sequence: CAISESGTYNSPLHF. The DNA for the CDR3 is TGTGCCATCAGTGAAAGCGGAACCTATAATTCACCCCTCCACTTT.

The rearrangement links TRBV7-2 to TRBJ1-5; 7 nucleotides agree with TRBD1. Per the germline V gene, CDR1 is SGHTA and CDR2 is FQGNSA. CDR3 length: 16 amino acids. Trimming cost V 5 bases and J 4 bases; bases outside gene matches: 11. In DNA form, the CDR3 reads TGTGCCAGCAGCCCCAGGATTCTGGGACAGAATCAGCCCCAGCATTTT. Its translation is CASSPRILGQNQPQHF.

There are many counts of this clonotype. The gene calls are TRBV9 and TRBJ2-5; perhaps TRBD2 as D (5 bases). Germline V gives CDR1 SGDLS, CDR2 YYNGEE. The CDR3 has 14 amino acids. V lost 0 bases and J 6 bases, leaving 12 bases between the germline ends. The CDR3 DNA reads as TGTGCCAGCAGCGTAGGGGTTAACGGGAAGACCCAGTACTTC. Amino acids: CASSVGVNGKTQYF.